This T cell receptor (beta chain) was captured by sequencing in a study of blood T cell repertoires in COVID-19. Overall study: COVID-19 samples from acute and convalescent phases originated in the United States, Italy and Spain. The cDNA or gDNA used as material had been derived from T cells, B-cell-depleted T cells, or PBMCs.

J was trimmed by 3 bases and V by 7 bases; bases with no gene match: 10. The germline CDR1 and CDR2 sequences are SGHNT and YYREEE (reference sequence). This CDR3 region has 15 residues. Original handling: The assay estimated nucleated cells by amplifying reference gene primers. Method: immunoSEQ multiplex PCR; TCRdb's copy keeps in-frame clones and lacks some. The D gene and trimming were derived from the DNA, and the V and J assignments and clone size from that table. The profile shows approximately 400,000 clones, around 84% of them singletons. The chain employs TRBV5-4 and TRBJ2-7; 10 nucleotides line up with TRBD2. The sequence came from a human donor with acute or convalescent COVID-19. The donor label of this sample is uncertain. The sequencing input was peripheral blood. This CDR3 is CASQKTGTSDYEQYF. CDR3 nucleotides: TGTGCCAGCCAAAAAACGGGGACTAGCGACTACGAGCAGTACTTC.